The T cell receptor (beta chain) under discussion was sequenced for a study of blood T cells in healthy people across ages. V gave up 2 bases and J gave up 13 bases; unmatched junction bases: 7. Germline values: CDR1 DFQATT, CDR2 SNEGSKA (reference sequence). The CDR3 extends over 12 amino acids. This clonotype has a handful of counts. It was with a sample-barcoded 5' primer and a J-beta primer mix that a second PCR of about 7 to 12 cycles was run. TCRdb independently ran MiXCR on the 5' RACE reads; one entry per CDR3 protein. The table includes fewer than 2,000,000 distinct CDR3 sequences, 39% detected once.

This chain uses TRBV20-1 with TRBJ2-4; 8 bases are shared with TRBD1. The TCR sequence derives from a human donor in good health. Input material: blood. The CDR3 spells CSARQGADEQYF. The CDR3 DNA reads as TGCAGTGCTAGACAGGGGGCTGATGAGCAGTACTTC.